This T cell receptor beta chain was recovered during a study of blood T cell repertoires in COVID-19 (dated by TCRdb to the early 2020s). Study-wide context: The collaborator samples originated in the United States, Italy and Spain and spanned the acute and convalescent phases of COVID-19. The prospective study material was composed of cDNA or gDNA derived from T cells, B-cell-depleted T cells, or PBMCs. Subjects who had been exposed to COVID-19, were actively infected with it, or had recovered from it provided the deeply sampled blood TCRbeta repertoires that made up the dataset. The repertoires were made available in a free public database intended to serve as a resource for research on the immune response to SARS-CoV-2. The samples were drawn from two sources: the first 160 participants of the ongoing ImmuneRACE study, and 1,000 to 1,500 subjects contributed by 6 global collaborators. The sample metadata nearly always contained a de-identified subject ID, COVID-19 status, age in years and sex. Where available, HLA class I and class II types were taken from metadata supplied by the sample provider and were not determined by assay-based typing.

TCRbeta CDR3 regions were amplified from genomic DNA by means of the immunoSEQ Assay, a bias-controlled multiplex PCR. The paper's processing steps were these. The number of nucleated cells in each sample was estimated by amplification of reference gene primers within the assay. To quantify the absolute abundance of each unique TCRbeta CDR3 rearrangement, sequence reads were collapsed and filtered. Productive Simpson clonality was computed per sample as the square root of Simpson's diversity index over productive rearrangements. TCRdb took this table from immuneACCESS and kept in-frame rearrangements with V and J called. Such tables lack part of the clones; where checked against another copy, unresolved V genes explain under half of the gap, and the rest is unexplained. D and trimming were read from the DNA, whereas the V and J calls and clone size are those reported in that table. The sample includes approximately 340,000 clones, with over 80% observed a single time. 9.9% of the sample is held by the ten biggest clonotypes.

One collaborating source in Seattle enrolled patients during active infection and followed them longitudinally through the course of disease. The collaborating institutions used their own protocols to collect whole blood in K2EDTA tubes. For TCRbeta analysis, collaborators shipped samples as frozen whole blood, isolated PBMCs, or DNA extracted from either of those sample types. The CDR3 sequence holds 18 residues, the cysteine and phenylalanine included. Left in the record is the CDR3 DNA by itself, 54 bases read in frame from the first base. To note about this clone: The target of this receptor is not known. It has no much larger one-base neighbor in the sample; base qualities were not kept.

Broader findings and caveats from the paper: The amount of clinical and demographic metadata varied by source and participant and was provided uncurated.

The V gene is TRBV21-1 and the J gene is TRBJ2-1; TRBD1, the table's D call, lacks a check against the DNA. TRBV21-1 is a recognized pseudogene. This TCR was recovered from a man younger than 40 with COVID-19, enrolled during active disease. Material: peripheral blood. The nucleotide sequence reads TGTGCCAGCAGCTTAAGACCCCGGACAGGGAGTTATCGCAATGAGCAGTTCTTC. It codes for CASSLRPRTGSYRNEQFF.